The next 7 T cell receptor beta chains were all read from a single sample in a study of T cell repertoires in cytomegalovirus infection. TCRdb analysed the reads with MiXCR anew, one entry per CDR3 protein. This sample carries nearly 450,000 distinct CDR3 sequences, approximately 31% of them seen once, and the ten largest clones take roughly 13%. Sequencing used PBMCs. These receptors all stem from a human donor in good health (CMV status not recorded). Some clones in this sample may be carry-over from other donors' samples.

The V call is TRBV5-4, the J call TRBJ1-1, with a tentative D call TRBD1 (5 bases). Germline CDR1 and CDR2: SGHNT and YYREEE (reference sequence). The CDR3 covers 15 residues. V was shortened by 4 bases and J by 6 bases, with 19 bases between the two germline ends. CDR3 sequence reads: CASSLPGTGGAEAFF. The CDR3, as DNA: TGTGCCAGCAGCCTCCCGGGGACGGGCGGAGCTGAAGCTTTCTTT.

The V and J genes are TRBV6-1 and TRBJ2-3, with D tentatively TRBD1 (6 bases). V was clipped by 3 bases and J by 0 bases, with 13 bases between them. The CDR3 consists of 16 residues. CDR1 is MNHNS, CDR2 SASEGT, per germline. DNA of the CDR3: TGTGCCAGCAGTGATCCGGCCAGGGGCAGCACAGATACGCAGTATTTT. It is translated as CASSDPARGSTDTQYF.

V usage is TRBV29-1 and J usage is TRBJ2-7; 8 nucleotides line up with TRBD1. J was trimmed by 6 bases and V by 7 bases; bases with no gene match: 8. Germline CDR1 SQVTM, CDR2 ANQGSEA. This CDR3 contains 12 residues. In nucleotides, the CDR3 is TGCAGCGCGTCTGGACAGGGTCTCGAGCAGTACTTC. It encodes CSASGQGLEQYF.

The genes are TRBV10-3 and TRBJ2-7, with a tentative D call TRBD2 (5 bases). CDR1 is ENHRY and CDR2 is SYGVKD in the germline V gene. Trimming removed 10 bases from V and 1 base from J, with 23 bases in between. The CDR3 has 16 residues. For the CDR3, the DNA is TGTGCCACCCAAGAGGGCAACCCAAGGAGATCCTACGAGCAGTACTTC. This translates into CATQEGNPRRSYEQYF.

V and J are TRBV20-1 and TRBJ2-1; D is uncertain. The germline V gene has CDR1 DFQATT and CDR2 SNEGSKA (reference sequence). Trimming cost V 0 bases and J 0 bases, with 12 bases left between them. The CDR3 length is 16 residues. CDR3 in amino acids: CSARDIAMSSYNEQFF. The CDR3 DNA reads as TGCAGTGCTAGAGATATAGCAATGAGCTCCTACAATGAGCAGTTCTTC.

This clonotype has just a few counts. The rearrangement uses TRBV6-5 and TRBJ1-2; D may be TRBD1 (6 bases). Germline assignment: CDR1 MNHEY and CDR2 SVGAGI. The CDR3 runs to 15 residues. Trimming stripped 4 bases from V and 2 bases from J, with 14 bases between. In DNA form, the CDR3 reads TGTGCCAGCAGTTCCACTCCCGGACAGAACTATGGCTACACCTTC. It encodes CASSSTPGQNYGYTF.

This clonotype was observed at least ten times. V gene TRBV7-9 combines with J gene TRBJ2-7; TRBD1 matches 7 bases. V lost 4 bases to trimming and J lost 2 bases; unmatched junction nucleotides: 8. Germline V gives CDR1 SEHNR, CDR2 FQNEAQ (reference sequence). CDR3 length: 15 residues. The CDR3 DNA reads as TGTGCCAGCAGCTCTACAGGGGACCCACCCTACGAGCAGTACTTC. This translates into CASSSTGDPPYEQYF.